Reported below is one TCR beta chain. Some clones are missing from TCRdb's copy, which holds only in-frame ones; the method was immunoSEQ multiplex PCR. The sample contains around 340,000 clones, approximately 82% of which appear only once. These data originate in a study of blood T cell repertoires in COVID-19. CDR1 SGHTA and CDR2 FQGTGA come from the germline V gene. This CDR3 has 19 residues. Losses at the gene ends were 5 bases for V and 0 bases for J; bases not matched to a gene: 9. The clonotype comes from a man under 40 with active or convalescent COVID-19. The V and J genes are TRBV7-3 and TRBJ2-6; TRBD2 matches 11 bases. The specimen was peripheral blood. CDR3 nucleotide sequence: TGTGCCAGCAGCCCCCCCTCCCTAGCGGGAGGCTCTGGGGCCAACGTCCTGACTTTC. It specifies CASSPPSLAGGSGANVLTF.